The 20 T cell receptor beta chains below come from one sample, sequenced in a study of blood T cells in healthy people across ages. Primed by a sample-barcoded 5' primer and a J-beta primer mix, a second PCR proceeded for roughly 6 to 12 cycles. In TCRdb, the 5' RACE reads were re-called with MiXCR into one record per CDR3 protein. The table has 910,000 or so distinct CDR3 sequences, just over 50% seen once; the top ten hold about a fifth. Input material: blood. The receptors derive from a woman between 55 and 75 years old in good health.

The chain couples TRBV7-8 to TRBJ2-3; D unresolved. The CDR3 runs 15 residues. Between the trimmed V and J ends, which lost 1 base and 0 bases, there was a span of 8 bases. CDR1 SGHVS and CDR2 FQNEAQ come from the germline V gene. CDR3 sequence (DNA): TGTGCCAGCAGCTTAGGCCTAGGGAGCACAGATACGCAGTATTTT. This encodes CASSLGLGSTDTQYF.

This chain connects TRBV29-1 to TRBJ2-4; TRBD1 aligns across 7 bases. Near its end, the DNA agrees better with TRBJ2-7, so the J call may be wrong. The CDR3 is 13 residues long. From germline, CDR1 is SQVTM and CDR2 ANQGSEA. Written as DNA, the CDR3 is TGCAGCGTCGGAAAAACAGGGGCTTACGAGCAGTACTTC. It specifies CSVGKTGAYEQYF.

V and J are TRBV28 and TRBJ2-7; 8 nucleotides agree with TRBD1. V lost 6 bases and J lost 3; bases outside the gene matches: 7. Germline V gene data show CDR1 as MDHEN and CDR2 as SYDVKM. This CDR3 region has 14 residues. The CDR3 loop reads CASSLGQALYEQYF. As DNA, the CDR3 is TGTGCCAGCAGCTTGGGACAGGCACTCTACGAGCAGTACTTC.

This sequence joins TRBV6-2 or TRBV6-3 and TRBJ2-2, with TRBD2 matching over 9 bases. The junction had 11 bases not matched to a gene; V was cut back by 6 bases and J by 3 bases. The V gene's germline CDR1 is MNHEY and CDR2 SVGEGT. This CDR3 contains 17 residues. The CDR3 bases are TGTGCCAGCAGACTTCCTCCAGCGGGAGGCTACACCGGGGAGCTGTTTTTT. Translating it yields CASRLPPAGGYTGELFF.

This chain uses TRBV18 with TRBJ2-7, with D perhaps TRBD2 (6 bases). Looked up from germline, CDR1 is KGHSH and CDR2 is LQKENI. The CDR3 extends over 15 amino acids. The V end was cut by 3 bases, the J end by 3 bases, with 15 bases between. CDR3 residues: CASSPGGDLVYEQYF. In DNA form, the CDR3 reads TGTGCCAGCTCACCCGGCGGGGACTTAGTCTACGAGCAGTACTTC.

This sequence joins TRBV18 and TRBJ2-4; TRBD2 might be the D (6 bases). Germline V gene sequence: CDR1 KGHSH, CDR2 LQKENI. The CDR3 is 13 amino acids. V was clipped by 2 bases and J by 9 bases, with 11 bases between them. CDR3 coding DNA: TGTGCCAGCTCACCAGGGCAGGGAGGCATTCAGTACTTC. Encoded protein: CASSPGQGGIQYF. The entire variable domain, with the rest obtained from reference TRBV18 and TRBJ2-4, is as follows: NAGVMQNPRHLVRRRGQEARLRCSPMKGHSHVYWYRQLPEEGLKFMVYLQKENIIDESGMPKERFSAEFPKEGPSILRIQQVVRGDSAAYFCASSPGQGGIQYFGAGTRLSVL.

V usage is TRBV12-3 or TRBV12-4 and J usage is TRBJ2-3; D gene unclear. There are 13 residues in the CDR3. Deletions cut 4 bases from V and 0 bases from J, with 5 bases between. In DNA form, the CDR3 reads TGTGCCAGCAGTTGCGTCAGCACAGATACGCAGTATTTT. It encodes CASSCVSTDTQYF.

The gene calls are TRBV5-1 and TRBJ2-1, with 8 bases aligning to TRBD1. The DNA end lines up better with TRBJ2-7; the J call may be wrong. The germline V gene encodes CDR1 SGHRS and CDR2 YFSETQ. CDR3 length: 17 residues. The CDR3 sequence: CASSLWAPGQDYNEQYF. CDR3 coding DNA: TGCGCCAGCAGCTTGTGGGCTCCGGGACAGGACTACAATGAGCAGTACTTC.

The table lists this clonotype with a few counts. The rearrangement uses TRBV10-3 and TRBJ2-3; no firm D call. The germline gives CDR1 ENHRY, CDR2 SYGVKD. V gave up 2 bases and J gave up 6 bases, with 9 bases separating them. The CDR3 spans 13 residues. The CDR3 loop reads CAISEDQMDTQYF. The DNA for the CDR3 is TGTGCCATCAGTGAGGACCAGATGGATACGCAGTATTTT.

In this sample, this clonotype turned up a few times. The rearrangement links TRBV7-9 to TRBJ2-7, with D possibly being TRBD1 (6 bases). Germline V gene lookup returns CDR1 SEHNR and CDR2 FQNEAQ (reference sequence). The V end was cut by 5 bases, the J end by 6 bases, with 20 bases between. The CDR3 length is 15 residues. The CDR3 DNA reads TGTGCCAGCAGCCCACACAGGGCCCTAGGATCCGAGCAGTACTTC. This translates into CASSPHRALGSEQYF.

This clonotype was seen only a few times. This chain's CDR3 is CASSLGQGAYSYNEQFF. DNA of the CDR3: TGCGCCAGCAGCTTGGGGCAGGGGGCTTACTCCTACAATGAGCAGTTCTTC. The chain employs TRBV5-1 and TRBJ2-1; 8 bases line up with TRBD1. CDR1 SGHRS and CDR2 YFSETQ come from the germline V gene. V lost 0 bases, J lost 0 bases, and 5 bases stayed unmatched. The CDR3 contains 17 residues.

This chain links TRBV15 with TRBJ2-7, with 8 bases fitting TRBD1. The V segment lost 0 bases and the J segment 1 base; nucleotides outside the gene matches: 8. The germline V gene encodes CDR1 LNHNV and CDR2 YYDKDF (reference sequence). CDR3 length: 17 amino acids. CDR3 DNA sequence: TGTGCCACCAGCAGAGATTTGGCCAGGGGGCCTTCCTACGAGCAGTACTTC. Protein: CATSRDLARGPSYEQYF.

The V gene is TRBV20-1, the J gene TRBJ2-5; 9 bases line up with TRBD1. The assigned J gene may be wrong: the sequence end matches TRBJ2-7 better. There are 15 residues in the CDR3. Germline V lookup: CDR1 DFQATT, CDR2 SNEGSKA (reference sequence). In nucleotides, the CDR3 is TGCAGTGCTAGAGTATTTGGACAGGGGCGCTACGAGCAGTACTTC. This encodes CSARVFGQGRYEQYF.

The chain employs TRBV3-1 and TRBJ2-7; perhaps TRBD1 as D (6 bases). Germline V CDR1 and CDR2: LGHDT, YNNKEL (reference sequence). The CDR3 consists of 13 residues. V lost 3 bases and J 4 bases, leaving 10 bases between the germline ends. The CDR3, as DNA: TGTGCCAGCAGCCAGGGGGCGCGATACGAGCAGTACTTC. This gives the protein CASSQGARYEQYF.

This rearrangement joins TRBV7-7 to TRBJ2-5, with 7 bases aligning to TRBD1. The junction had 11 bases not matched to a gene; V was cut back by 5 bases and J by 5 bases. The CDR3 extends over 15 amino acids. Germline lookup yields CDR1 SSHAT and CDR2 FNYEAQ (reference sequence). CDR3 sequence (DNA): TGTGCCAGCAGCCAAGGGACAGCCCTCGGGGAGACCCAGTACTTC. Protein sequence: CASSQGTALGETQYF.

The J gene is TRBJ2-1, the V gene TRBV2; D uncertain. Trimming removed 3 bases from V and 3 bases from J, with 9 bases in between. Germline V gene lookup returns CDR1 SNHLY and CDR2 FYNNEI. The CDR3 spans 14 residues. In nucleotides, the CDR3 is TGTGCCAGCAGTGACTTCGACTTCTACAATGAGCAGTTCTTC. Protein: CASSDFDFYNEQFF. The whole variable domain, filled in from reference TRBV2 and TRBJ2-1, reads EPEVTQTPSHQVTQMGQEVILRCVPISNHLYFYWYRQILGQKVEFLVSFYNNEISEKSEIFDDQFSVERPDGSNFTLKIRSTKLEDSAMYFCASSDFDFYNEQFFGPGTRLTVL.

This chain joins TRBV10-3 and TRBJ2-7; 7 bases match TRBD2. The CDR3 has 13 residues. V trimming: 6 bases; J trimming: 6 bases; junction bases outside the gene matches: 8. The germline gives CDR1 ENHRY, CDR2 SYGVKD. The CDR3, as DNA: TGTGCCATCAGCCGGGACTATTTCTCCGAGCAGTACTTC. It encodes CAISRDYFSEQYF.

V is TRBV12-3 or TRBV12-4 and J is TRBJ1-6, with TRBD1 identical over 10 bases. V dropped 3 bases and J dropped 10; count of bases not matched to a gene: 0. This CDR3 region has 13 residues. The CDR3 is CASSLGQGSPLHF. CDR3 DNA: TGTGCCAGCAGTTTGGGACAGGGGTCACCCCTCCACTTT.

This chain uses TRBV20-1 with TRBJ2-1, with D possibly being TRBD1 or TRBD2 (5 bases each). CDR1 and CDR2 from the germline V gene are DFQATT and SNEGSKA (reference sequence). V was pared by 7 bases and J by 6 bases, with 16 bases between. This CDR3 is built from 13 residues. The CDR3 loop is CSDRGPVINEQFF. The CDR3 DNA sequence: TGCAGTGACCGGGGACCCGTTATCAATGAGCAGTTCTTC.

The chain recombines TRBV5-1 with TRBJ1-1; D not resolved. The germline V gene has CDR1 SGHRS and CDR2 YFSETQ. The length of the CDR3 is 13 residues. Trimming shortened V by 6 bases and J by 0 bases, and 9 bases separated the two germline ends. The CDR3 DNA reads as TGCGCCAGCATGGGAAGTTTGAACACTGAAGCTTTCTTT. Translated: CASMGSLNTEAFF.